A single sample gave rise to the 7 T cell receptor beta chains below, sequenced in a study of blood T cell repertoires in COVID-19. Sequenced by immunoSEQ multiplex PCR; TCRdb stores in-frame clones only, minus some. Of roughly 340,000 clones listed, 80% to 90% were seen once; the top ten hold around 3%. Input material: peripheral blood. All receptors derive from a woman in her thirties with COVID-19, enrolled during active disease.

The chain has TRBV10-2 and TRBJ1-1; 10 positions agree with TRBD1. Germline-derived CDR1 and CDR2 are WSHSY and SAAADI. This CDR3 is 16 amino acids long. The J segment lost 6 bases and the V segment lost 6 bases, leaving 13 bases of the junction unmatched. The chain's CDR3 is CASSDYLGTGAPEAFF. The CDR3 DNA reads TGCGCCAGCAGCGACTACCTCGGGACAGGGGCCCCTGAAGCTTTCTTT.

This clone was observed once. The chain is built from TRBV21-1 and TRBJ2-6; the table's D call TRBD1 went unverified against the DNA. TRBV21-1 is a pseudogene segment. The CDR3 is 19 residues long. The CDR3 sequence: CASTPARDRGDSGANVLTF. CDR3 coding DNA: TGTGCCAGCACCCCGGCAAGGGACAGGGGGGACTCTGGGGCCAACGTCCTGACTTTC.

The V gene is TRBV19, the J gene TRBJ2-3; maybe TRBD1 (6 bases). The CDR3 is 14 amino acids. The ends were cut back, 6 bases at V and 4 bases at J, with 14 bases in the middle. CDR1 and CDR2 (germline): LNHDA, SQIVND (reference sequence). The CDR3 coding sequence is TGTGCCAGTAGCTTCAGGGGTAGCCCAGATACGCAGTATTTT. It yields the protein CASSFRGSPDTQYF.

This chain links TRBV5-1 with TRBJ2-7; 10 positions agree with TRBD1. The CDR3 extends over 14 amino acids. V lost 1 base and J lost 3; bases outside the gene matches: 1. CDR1 is SGHRS, CDR2 YFSETQ, per germline. CDR3 in amino acids: CASSLRDRGYEQYF. The CDR3 region has the DNA TGCGCCAGCAGCTTGAGGGACAGGGGCTACGAGCAGTACTTC.

This sequence joins TRBV18 and TRBJ2-1; the match to TRBD2 covers 15 bases. The CDR3 runs 15 residues. CDR1 is KGHSH, CDR2 LQKENI, per germline. The V gene end was trimmed by 8 bases and the J gene end by 7 bases; junction bases not matched to a gene: 6. Here the CDR3 reads CASKMGLAGGNEQFF. The CDR3 DNA reads as TGTGCCAGCAAAATGGGACTAGCGGGAGGTAATGAGCAGTTCTTC.

The chain carries TRBV7-6 and TRBJ2-3, with 8 bases fitting TRBD1. Germline values: CDR1 SGHVS, CDR2 FNYEAQ. This CDR3 is built from 15 residues. Trimming at V came to 4 bases and at J to 6 bases, leaving 9 bases not matched to a gene. The CDR3 region is CASSSGTGFSDTQYF. The CDR3 DNA is TGTGCCAGCAGCTCCGGGACAGGATTTTCGGATACGCAGTATTTT.

V gene TRBV2 combines with J gene TRBJ1-2; 9 positions match TRBD1. This CDR3 is built from 19 residues. Germline V gene sequence: CDR1 SNHLY, CDR2 FYNNEI. Trimming removed 0 bases from V and 4 bases from J; junction bases left unmatched: 15. In DNA, the CDR3 is TGTGCCAGCAGTGAAGCAATATATAACAGGGGGCTAATAGTCTATGGCTACACCTTC. Its protein is CASSEAIYNRGLIVYGYTF.